Listed below are T cell receptor beta chains from one sample, sequenced in a study of OX40 agonist ivuxolimab in advanced cancers. Clones were sequenced by immunoSEQ multiplex PCR, and TCRdb holds only the in-frame ones, with some missing. Of about 93,000 clones listed, roughly 94% are singletons. The source was CD4+ or CD8+ T cells sorted from blood, collected in a trial of the OX40 agonist ivuxolimab. The receptors originated from an adult with an advanced solid tumor such as melanoma, head and neck, liver or kidney cancer. The CDR3 runs from the conserved cysteine through the conserved F or W. The order of the fields is CDR3 DNA, CDR3 protein, clone size, J gene, D gene, V gene. A D gene is named only where the DNA matches it firmly. The listing skips clone size in some rows; elsewhere it reads once, few, many or a size class.

DNA: TGTGCCAGCGGCGGACTAGCGGGACCCCCTAGCGAGCAGTACTTC
CDR3: CASGGLAGPPSEQYF
size: -
J: TRBJ2-7
D: TRBD2
V: TRBV2

DNA: TGTGCCACCAGCACATACGGAGGCTATGGCTACACCTTC
CDR3: CATSTYGGYGYTF
size: -
J: TRBJ1-2
D: -
V: TRBV15

DNA: TGTGCCACCAGCACAAGGACTAGCGGGAGACTTGAAGAGACCCAGTACTTC
CDR3: CATSTRTSGRLEETQYF
size: -
J: TRBJ2-5
D: TRBD2
V: TRBV15

DNA: TGTGCCAGCAGTTCGGGAAGTTACAATGAGCAGTTCTTC
CDR3: CASSSGSYNEQFF
size: -
J: TRBJ2-1
D: -
V: TRBV6-1

DNA: TGTGCCAGCAGCTGGGCGGGAGCGGGGAATGAGCAGTTCTTC
CDR3: CASSWAGAGNEQFF
size: -
J: TRBJ2-1
D: TRBD2
V: TRBV5-6

DNA: TGTGCCACCAGCAGAGTGGTAGCGGGAGCATACAATGAGCAGTTCTTC
CDR3: CATSRVVAGAYNEQFF
size: -
J: TRBJ2-1
D: TRBD2
V: TRBV15

DNA: TGCGCCAGCAGCCCAGTAGGAGCGGGGGACTACGAGCAGTACTTC
CDR3: CASSPVGAGDYEQYF
size: once
J: TRBJ2-7
D: TRBD2
V: TRBV5-1

DNA: TGCGCCAGCAGCTTTATGATTGAAGCGGGGGTGAACGGGAACACCGGGGAGCTGTTTTTT
CDR3: CASSFMIEAGVNGNTGELFF
size: -
J: TRBJ2-2
D: TRBD2
V: TRBV5-1

DNA: TGTGCCACCAGCAGTGCACAGGGGCAGCAGTACTTC
CDR3: CATSSAQGQQYF
size: -
J: TRBJ2-7
D: TRBD1
V: TRBV15

DNA: TGTGCCAGCAGCCCTATTCCGACAGGGTACAATAGCAATCAGCCCCAGCATTTT
CDR3: CASSPIPTGYNSNQPQHF
size: -
J: TRBJ1-5
D: TRBD1
V: TRBV5-5

DNA: TGTGCCTGGAACGGGCCGTCGTCCGGGGAGCTGTTTTTT
CDR3: CAWNGPSSGELFF
size: once
J: TRBJ2-2
D: -
V: TRBV30

DNA: TGCGCCAGCAGCCAAGATCGCACAGGGCGTTATGGCTACACCTTC
CDR3: CASSQDRTGRYGYTF
size: -
J: TRBJ1-2
D: -
V: TRBV4-3

DNA: TGTGCCAGCAGCCGGGGTGGGGGAAACACTGAAGCTTTCTTT
CDR3: CASSRGGGNTEAFF
size: -
J: TRBJ1-1
D: -
V: TRBV7-9

DNA: TGTGCCAGCAGTGAGACAGGTCAGCCCCAGCATTTT
CDR3: CASSETGQPQHF
size: -
J: TRBJ1-5
D: -
V: TRBV2

DNA: TGTGCCAGCAGCTCCGGACAGGGAGAATCTGGAAACACCATATATTTT
CDR3: CASSSGQGESGNTIYF
size: -
J: TRBJ1-3
D: TRBD1
V: TRBV5-5

DNA: TGTGCCAGCAGCTTTTGGGGGGGGGCGAATGAGCAGTTCTTC
CDR3: CASSFWGGANEQFF
size: -
J: TRBJ2-1
D: -
V: TRBV5-4

DNA: TGTGCCAGCAGCCCTACAGGGAACACTGAAGCTTTCTTT
CDR3: CASSPTGNTEAFF
size: -
J: TRBJ1-1
D: -
V: TRBV5-8

DNA: TGTGCCAGCAGTGAACTTGGGGCCGACCAAGAGACCCAGTACTTC
CDR3: CASSELGADQETQYF
size: -
J: TRBJ2-5
D: -
V: TRBV6-1

DNA: TGTGCCAGCAGTGAAGCCGGGACTAGCGGGTACGAGCAGTACTTC
CDR3: CASSEAGTSGYEQYF
size: -
J: TRBJ2-7
D: TRBD2
V: TRBV6-1

DNA: TGTGCCAGCAGCGTAGGGGGGACAGGACCGCTAGAGCAGTACTTC
CDR3: CASSVGGTGPLEQYF
size: -
J: TRBJ2-7
D: TRBD1
V: TRBV9